The rows below give T cell receptor beta chains drawn from one sample of a study of cytomegalovirus exposure and HLA in healthy donors. Profiling relied on immunoSEQ multiplex PCR, and the TCRdb table lists in-frame clones only, not all of them. The sample lists 150,000 or so clones, around 74% occurring once. The source material was PBMCs. All receptors derive from a man between 18 and 29 years old in good health and CMV-seronegative. Each CDR3 is given with its conserved first and last residue. The D gene is left open where the match is weak. Not all rows give a size; the values are once, few, many and, for expanded clones, a class.

d_call	clone_size	j_call	v_call	cdr3_aa	cdr3_nt
-	-	TRBJ2-7	TRBV6-5	CASSYSSPYYEQYF	TGTGCCAGCAGTTACTCTAGTCCATACTACGAGCAGTACTTC
-	-	TRBJ2-2	TRBV7-2	CASSSPTRVLTGELFF	TGTGCCAGCAGCTCCCCCACCCGGGTTTTAACCGGGGAGCTGTTTTTT
TRBD1	-	TRBJ1-4	TRBV5-1	CASSIGDREVNEKLFF	TGCGCCAGCAGCATTGGGGACAGGGAAGTTAATGAAAAACTGTTTTTT
TRBD2	-	TRBJ2-3	TRBV28	CASNLAGDTDTQYF	TGTGCCAGCAATCTAGCGGGGGACACAGATACGCAGTATTTT
TRBD1	-	TRBJ1-5	TRBV7-9	CASSTEEGASNQPQHF	TGTGCCAGCAGCACCGAGGAGGGGGCTAGCAATCAGCCCCAGCATTTT
-	-	TRBJ1-2	TRBV19	CASSNRDTEGYTF	TGTGCCAGTAGCAACAGGGATACGGAGGGCTACACCTTC
-	-	TRBJ1-5	TRBV4-1	CASSQAGEESSSNQPQHF	TGCGCCAGCAGCCAAGCCGGGGAAGAAAGTTCGAGCAATCAGCCCCAGCATTTT
TRBD2	-	TRBJ2-5	TRBV5-1	CASYDMTSTETQYF	TGCGCCAGCTATGACATGACTAGCACCGAGACCCAGTACTTC
TRBD1	-	TRBJ2-5	TRBV5-6	CASSFGQGYQETQYF	TGTGCCAGCAGCTTTGGACAGGGGTACCAAGAGACCCAGTACTTC
TRBD1	-	TRBJ1-1	TRBV30	CAWSVGGLNTEAFF	TGTGCCTGGAGTGTAGGGGGCCTGAACACTGAAGCTTTCTTT
-	few	TRBJ1-6	TRBV4-3	CASSQEQGYSPLHF	TGCGCCAGCAGCCAGGAACAGGGATACTCACCCCTCCACTTT
-	-	TRBJ1-2	TRBV4-1	CASSPPSGGYYGYTF	TGCGCCAGCAGCCCCCCCAGCGGGGGTTACTATGGCTACACCTTC
-	few	TRBJ2-6	TRBV4-3	CASSQDISSGANVLTF	TGCGCCAGCAGCCAAGATATCAGCTCTGGGGCCAACGTCCTGACTTTC
-	-	TRBJ2-1	TRBV7-2	CASSPAAISDEQFF	TGTGCCAGCAGCCCTGCTGCCATTAGCGATGAGCAGTTCTTC
TRBD1	-	TRBJ1-4	TRBV5-4	CASSSRQGDSLGEKLFF	TGTGCCAGCAGCTCTCGACAGGGAGATAGTTTAGGTGAAAAACTGTTTTTT
-	-	TRBJ2-1	TRBV14	CASSPRYGGSEQFF	TGTGCCAGCAGCCCAAGATACGGCGGTTCTGAGCAGTTCTTC
TRBD1	-	TRBJ1-6	TRBV15	CATSVQQGSTSPLHF	TGTGCCACCAGCGTACAACAGGGGAGTACTTCACCCCTCCACTTT
-	-	TRBJ2-1	TRBV5-4	CASSSSGTEWGNEQFF	TGTGCCAGCAGCAGCAGCGGAACGGAGTGGGGCAATGAGCAGTTCTTC
TRBD1	-	TRBJ1-1	TRBV7-9	CASIQGVTEAFF	TGTGCCAGCATCCAGGGGGTCACTGAAGCTTTCTTT
TRBD2	-	TRBJ2-1	TRBV6-6	CASSYRTSGINNEQFF	TGTGCCAGCAGTTACAGGACTAGCGGGATTAACAATGAGCAGTTCTTC
-	-	TRBJ1-1	TRBV29-1	CSVVVGGLNTEAFF	TGCAGCGTTGTGGTAGGGGGTCTCAACACTGAAGCTTTCTTT
-	-	TRBJ2-5	TRBV7-8	CASSRGGKETQYF	TGTGCCAGCAGCAGGGGGGGGAAAGAGACCCAGTACTTC
-	-	TRBJ1-1	TRBV6-6	CASSYPFGAEAFF	TGTGCCAGCAGTTACCCGTTCGGTGCCGAAGCTTTCTTT
-	-	TRBJ1-3	TRBV28	CASSPPRGAPNTIYF	TGTGCCAGCAGTCCACCTCGGGGGGCCCCAAACACCATATATTTT
-	-	TRBJ1-5	TRBV2	CASSEELSGWDQPQHF	TGTGCCAGCAGTGAAGAATTGTCAGGGTGGGATCAGCCCCAGCATTTT
-	-	TRBJ2-7	TRBV7-2	CASSLEVRGAGVVYEQYF	TGTGCCAGCAGCTTAGAGGTTCGGGGAGCGGGTGTGGTCTACGAGCAGTACTTC
-	-	TRBJ2-3	TRBV4-1	CASSLLLTGSSTDTQYF	TGCGCCAGCAGCCTTCTGCTGACAGGCTCTAGCACAGATACGCAGTATTTT
-	-	TRBJ2-3	TRBV28	CASSFREGAGGTDTQYF	TGTGCCAGCAGTTTTAGAGAGGGGGCGGGAGGAACAGATACGCAGTATTTT
-	-	TRBJ1-6	TRBV5-1	CASSLATAIGNSPLHF	TGCGCCAGCAGCTTGGCCACAGCAATAGGTAATTCACCCCTCCACTTT
-	-	TRBJ2-1	TRBV27	CASSPQQRRTEQFF	TGTGCCAGCAGTCCTCAACAGAGGAGGACTGAGCAGTTCTTC
-	-	TRBJ1-2	TRBV6-5	CASSYSQGGVYGYTF	TGTGCCAGCAGTTACTCCCAGGGAGGGGTCTATGGCTACACCTTC
TRBD2	-	TRBJ2-2	TRBV7-9	CASTNQRGTNTGELFF	TGTGCCAGCACGAACCAGCGGGGGACGAACACCGGGGAGCTGTTTTTT
TRBD1	once	TRBJ2-3	TRBV30	CAWSAVLQGEDTQYF	TGTGCCTGGAGTGCCGTTCTACAGGGGGAAGATACGCAGTATTTT
-	-	TRBJ1-1	TRBV5-6	CASSLGDTEAFF	TGTGCCAGCAGCCTGGGAGACACTGAAGCTTTCTTT
-	-	TRBJ1-2	TRBV4-1	CASSQVRGKSSYGYTF	TGCGCCAGCAGCCAAGTTCGGGGGAAGAGTAGCTATGGCTACACCTTC
-	-	TRBJ1-6	TRBV10-1	CASSERRGDSPLHF	TGCGCCAGCAGTGAGCGTCGGGGTGATTCACCCCTCCACTTT
TRBD1	many	TRBJ2-7	TRBV6-5	CASSWGRGGLYEQYF	TGTGCCAGCAGTTGGGGGAGAGGGGGCCTATACGAGCAGTACTTC
-	-	TRBJ2-4	TRBV18	CASSPPGTTGSTAKNIQYF	TGTGCCAGCTCACCACCCGGTACCACGGGGTCCACGGCCAAAAACATTCAGTACTTC
-	-	TRBJ2-1	TRBV18	CASSPGTPLTNEQFF	TGTGCCAGCTCACCCGGGACACCGTTAACCAATGAGCAGTTCTTC
-	-	TRBJ1-4	TRBV5-4	CASSLGGGSHEKLFF	TGTGCCAGCAGCTTGGGAGGAGGCAGCCATGAAAAACTGTTTTTT
TRBD1	-	TRBJ1-2	TRBV7-2	CASSSGTGDGYTF	TGTGCCAGCAGCTCTGGGACAGGGGATGGCTACACCTTC
-	-	TRBJ1-5	TRBV2	CASSASRQGNQPQHF	TGTGCCAGCAGTGCTTCACGCCAGGGCAATCAGCCCCAGCATTTT
-	once	TRBJ1-1	TRBV19	CASSSQGFTEAFF	TGTGCCAGTAGTAGCCAGGGGTTCACTGAAGCTTTCTTT
-	-	TRBJ1-1	TRBV6-1	CASSWSGANTEAFF	TGTGCCAGCAGTTGGTCAGGGGCGAACACTGAAGCTTTCTTT
-	-	TRBJ2-4	TRBV25-1	CASTVAKNIQYF	TGTGCCAGCACCGTAGCCAAAAACATTCAGTACTTC
TRBD1	-	TRBJ2-2	TRBV27	CASSLGTGVGELFF	TGTGCCAGCAGTTTAGGGACAGGGGTTGGGGAGCTGTTTTTT
-	-	TRBJ1-1	TRBV4-1	CASMHSGNTEAFF	TGCGCCAGCATGCATAGTGGGAACACTGAAGCTTTCTTT
TRBD1	-	TRBJ2-5	TRBV11-3	CASSATGGAETQYF	TGTGCCAGCAGCGCCACAGGGGGCGCAGAGACCCAGTACTTC
TRBD1	-	TRBJ1-6	TRBV28	CASLAAAGQEGTSHF	TGTGCCAGCCTGGCCGCCGCGGGACAGGAGGGTACTAGCCACTTT
-	-	TRBJ1-2	TRBV2	CASAWGGPGGYTF	TGTGCCAGCGCCTGGGGGGGGCCCGGTGGCTACACCTTC
TRBD1	-	TRBJ2-5	TRBV7-3	CASSTHRGPQETQYF	TGTGCCAGCAGCACTCACAGGGGGCCGCAAGAGACCCAGTACTTC
-	few	TRBJ1-2	TRBV6-6	CAGLKGLGAYGYTF	TGTGCCGGATTAAAGGGGCTCGGAGCCTATGGCTACACCTTC
TRBD1	-	TRBJ1-5	TRBV18	CASSLEQGGQPQHF	TGTGCCAGCTCACTGGAACAGGGGGGGCAGCCCCAGCATTTT